This TCR beta chain originates from a study of T cell responses to AZD1222 COVID-19 vaccine. Clones were sequenced by immunoSEQ multiplex PCR, and TCRdb holds only the in-frame ones, with some missing. The sample records about 270,000 clones, approximately 94% being singletons. V lost 6 bases and J lost 2, with 17 bases in between. Germline-derived CDR1 and CDR2 are SGHTA and FQGTGA. This CDR3 comprises 15 residues. The receptor's source is an adult who received the AZD1222 COVID-19 vaccine. Specimen: peripheral blood, collected 28 days after the second AZD1222 dose. The chain carries TRBV7-3 and TRBJ2-7; D could derive from TRBD1 or TRBD2 (5 bases each). The CDR3 spells CASSQGPDSTYEQYF. The DNA of the CDR3 is TGTGCCAGCAGTCAGGGTCCGGACTCAACCTACGAGCAGTACTTC.